The 32 T cell receptor beta chains below all came from one sample that was sequenced in a study of type 1 regulatory T cells. These TCRs' antigens remain unknown. From the reads, TCRdb called clonotypes with MiXCR, one entry per CDR3 protein. The table lists fewer than 25,000 distinct CDR3 sequences, around 77% of them singletons. Sequenced material: cultured T cells, either the whole culture or a sorted T cell fraction (not recorded which). Indicated subset: Tr1-enriched cell product generated in vitro against host alloantigens. These receptors were obtained from a human donor in good health.

This rearrangement joins TRBV12-3 or TRBV12-4 to TRBJ2-5, with D unresolved. V was pared by 2 bases and J by 4 bases, with 2 bases between. This CDR3 spans 11 amino acids. The CDR3 DNA reads as TGTGCCAGCAGTTTAAGAGAGACCCAGTACTTC. Translation: CASSLRETQYF.

V is TRBV19 and J is TRBJ1-1; 10 bases are a match to TRBD1. Trimming cost V 6 bases and J 1 base; bases outside gene matches: 11. Germline-derived CDR1 and CDR2 are LNHDA and SQIVND (reference sequence). This CDR3 region has 17 residues. The CDR3 region is CASRAGTGVLGNTEAFF. Here the CDR3 DNA reads TGTGCCAGTAGGGCCGGGACAGGGGTTCTAGGGAACACTGAAGCTTTCTTT.

This clonotype came up a few times. CDR3 region: CASSSPRGGRQETQYF. As DNA, the CDR3 is TGTGCCAGCAGCTCCCCCCGGGGGGGACGGCAAGAGACCCAGTACTTC. J is TRBJ2-5 and V is TRBV11-2, with 8 bases fitting TRBD2. Germline V lookup: CDR1 SGHAT, CDR2 FQNNGV. This CDR3 comprises 16 residues. Trimming took 4 bases from V and 2 from J; bases not matched to a gene: 9.

The genes are TRBV12-3 or TRBV12-4 and TRBJ2-5; the D gene is possibly TRBD2 (5 bases). This CDR3 is built from 14 residues. Between the trimmed V and J ends, which lost 3 bases and 5 bases, there was a span of 13 bases. The CDR3: CASSFYGPGETQYF. The CDR3 nucleotides are TGTGCCAGCAGTTTCTACGGCCCGGGGGAGACCCAGTACTTC.

The gene calls are TRBV4-1 and TRBJ2-2; 12 nucleotides match TRBD2. This CDR3 has 17 residues. Trimming took 2 bases from V and 7 from J; bases not matched to a gene: 8. Germline loops: CDR1 MGHRA, CDR2 YSYEKL. Here the CDR3 DNA reads TGCGCCAGCAGCCAAAGGCTTCTAGCGGGGGGGGACGGGGAGCTGTTTTTT. Its translation is CASSQRLLAGGDGELFF.

The V call is TRBV6-1, the J call TRBJ2-7; TRBD1 agrees at 11 bases. The CDR3 contains 15 residues. After removal of 8 bases from V and 6 bases from J, the junction contained 12 bases not matched to a gene. Germline assignment: CDR1 MNHNS and CDR2 SASEGT. Here the CDR3 DNA reads TGTGCCAGCGGACAGGGGGCGCGACGCTTCCCCGAGCAGTACTTC. This encodes CASGQGARRFPEQYF.

The V call is TRBV5-4, the J call TRBJ2-1, with D possibly TRBD2 on 6 matching bases. Germline CDR1 and CDR2: SGHNT and YYREEE (reference sequence). The CDR3 contains 13 residues. Trimming took 2 bases from V and 5 from J, leaving 8 bases between them. The CDR3 bases are TGTGCCAGCAGCTTTACTAGCAACAATGAGCAGTTCTTC. Translating gives CASSFTSNNEQFF.

As DNA, the CDR3 is TGTGCCAGCCAAAAAGCGGGGGGGTCTATCGATACGCAGTATTTT. Its translation is CASQKAGGSIDTQYF. V usage is TRBV2 and J usage is TRBJ2-3; TRBD2 matches at 10 bases. The trim removed 8 bases at V and 6 bases at J, leaving 11 bases unmatched. Germline V gives CDR1 SNHLY, CDR2 FYNNEI. This CDR3 comprises 15 residues.

The chain joins TRBV2 to TRBJ2-7, with D uncertain. CDR1 and CDR2 from the germline V gene are SNHLY and FYNNEI. The CDR3 consists of 14 residues. With 3 bases removed from V and 0 bases from J, the gap between germline ends came to 9 bases. CDR3 region: CASSDDAISYEQYF. CDR3 coding DNA: TGTGCCAGCAGTGACGACGCCATCTCCTACGAGCAGTACTTC.

The chain couples TRBV10-2 to TRBJ2-7; 10 nucleotides agree with TRBD1. The CDR3 spans 15 residues. The germline CDR1 and CDR2 sequences are WSHSY and SAAADI. The ends lost 4 bases at V and 3 bases at J; junction bases unmatched: 6. The CDR3 nucleotides are TGCGCCAGCAGTGGGCTAGGGGACAGGGGCTACGAGCAGTACTTC. Protein sequence: CASSGLGDRGYEQYF.

This clonotype was counted only a few times. This chain connects TRBV27 to TRBJ2-2, with TRBD2 as a possible D gene (5 bases). This CDR3 has 15 amino acids. V gave up 2 bases and J gave up 4 bases, with 11 bases separating them. Germline V lookup: CDR1 MNHEY, CDR2 SMNVEV (reference sequence). The CDR3 DNA is TGTGCCAGCAGTTTAATTCGGGCGGGCACCGGGGAGCTGTTTTTT. Amino acid sequence: CASSLIRAGTGELFF.

This sequence joins TRBV7-3 and TRBJ2-1, with 8 bases lining up with TRBD2. The CDR3 is 14 residues long. Per germline, CDR1 SGHTA and CDR2 FQGTGA. Trimming cost V 5 bases and J 7 bases; bases outside gene matches: 7. The DNA for the CDR3 is TGTGCCAGCAGCACGGGACTAGTTGGGAATGAGCAGTTCTTC. It translates to CASSTGLVGNEQFF.

The chain couples TRBV6-6 to TRBJ1-5, with unresolved D. The CDR3 has 16 residues. CDR1 is MNHNY, CDR2 SVGAGI, per germline (reference sequence). Trimming took 0 bases from V and 0 from J, leaving 9 bases between them. This CDR3 is CASSYSGVNSNQPQHF. The CDR3 region has the DNA TGTGCCAGCAGTTACTCAGGAGTGAATAGCAATCAGCCCCAGCATTTT.

The chain carries TRBV6-6 and TRBJ2-2, with 10 bases aligning to TRBD2. Germline V lookup: CDR1 MNHNY, CDR2 SVGAGI (reference sequence). V shed 5 bases, J shed 3 bases, and the junction held 12 bases outside the gene matches. CDR3 length: 18 amino acids. This CDR3 is CASSRTSGGAGYTGELFF. The CDR3 DNA reads TGTGCCAGCAGTCGAACCAGCGGGGGGGCCGGGTACACCGGGGAGCTGTTTTTT.

This chain uses TRBV20-1 with TRBJ2-5; D assignment may be TRBD1 or TRBD2 (5 bases each). V dropped 3 bases and J dropped 5 bases, with 19 bases sitting between them. CDR3 size: 15 residues. CDR1 is DFQATT and CDR2 is SNEGSKA in the germline V gene (reference sequence). The CDR3 loop is CSASGTLKKGETQYF. The CDR3 bases are TGCAGTGCTAGTGGGACCCTAAAAAAGGGGGAGACCCAGTACTTC.

The chain recombines TRBV6-6 with TRBJ1-2; D remains ambiguous. The germline gives CDR1 MNHNY, CDR2 SVGAGI (reference sequence). The CDR3 is made up of 14 amino acids. Trimming pared 5 bases from V and 9 bases from J, leaving 19 bases between. The CDR3 DNA sequence: TGTGCCAGCAGTCCATTATCACCGACGGCGCGCTACACCTTC. It is translated as CASSPLSPTARYTF.

The CDR3 DNA follows: TGTGCCAGCAGTTGGGGGGTTGGACAGCCCCAGCATTTT. Translated, it gives CASSWGVGQPQHF. The rearrangement uses TRBV12-3 or TRBV12-4 and TRBJ1-5; D is perhaps TRBD1 (5 bases). Trimming removed 4 bases at V and 7 bases at J, with 11 bases between. This CDR3 is 13 amino acids long.

The rearrangement joins TRBV3-1 to TRBJ2-7; no firm D call. The CDR3 covers 12 residues. Germline V gives CDR1 LGHDT, CDR2 YNNKEL (reference sequence). Deletions cut 1 base from V and 3 bases from J, with 4 bases between. For the CDR3, the DNA is TGTGCCAGCAGCCAAGCAGACTACGAGCAGTACTTC. Encoded protein: CASSQADYEQYF.

The chain couples TRBV5-1 to TRBJ1-1; maybe TRBD1 (5 bases). Trimming removed 4 bases at V and 0 bases at J, with 13 bases between. This CDR3 is built from 15 residues. CDR1 SGHRS and CDR2 YFSETQ come from the germline V gene. CDR3 loop: CASSPLTVMNTEAFF. CDR3 DNA sequence: TGCGCCAGCAGCCCATTGACAGTCATGAACACTGAAGCTTTCTTT.

This rearrangement joins TRBV5-4 to TRBJ2-4; perhaps TRBD2 as D (5 bases). CDR1 and CDR2 from the germline V gene are SGHNT and YYREEE (reference sequence). V gave up 2 bases and J gave up 1 base, with 10 bases separating them. The CDR3 consists of 15 residues. In nucleotides, the CDR3 is TGTGCCAGCAGCTTAGTAGGGAGTGCCAAAAACATTCAGTACTTC. Translation: CASSLVGSAKNIQYF.

The V call is TRBV4-1, the J call TRBJ2-1; D gene ambiguous. V lost 3 bases and J 1 base, leaving 13 bases between the germline ends. Germline V gives CDR1 MGHRA, CDR2 YSYEKL. This CDR3 has 16 residues. The DNA of the CDR3 is TGCGCCAGCAGCCACCTAAAGGGAAATTCCTACAATGAGCAGTTCTTC. Protein: CASSHLKGNSYNEQFF.

J is TRBJ2-2 and V is TRBV28, with D possibly being TRBD1 (7 bases). CDR3 length: 15 amino acids. Trimming removed 10 bases at V and 4 bases at J, with 19 bases between. The germline V gene has CDR1 MDHEN and CDR2 SYDVKM. CDR3 amino acids: CATSGYRGGTGELFF. As DNA, the CDR3 is TGTGCCACCAGCGGCTACAGGGGAGGCACCGGGGAGCTGTTTTTT.

The chain has TRBV20-1 and TRBJ2-5; D is ambiguous. Trimming took 1 base from V and 1 from J, leaving 13 bases between them. CDR1 is DFQATT, CDR2 SNEGSKA, per germline (reference sequence). The CDR3 is 15 residues long. CDR3 coding DNA: TGCAGTGCTAGAGCCGGGTCCTCATTCCAAGAGACCCAGTACTTC. Protein: CSARAGSSFQETQYF.

The chain combines TRBV20-1 with TRBJ1-2; weak D call: TRBD1 (5 bases). CDR3 length: 13 residues. The germline V and J ends were trimmed by 3 bases and 7 bases, with 15 bases remaining between them. Germline lookup yields CDR1 DFQATT and CDR2 SNEGSKA (reference sequence). The CDR3 coding sequence is TGCAGTGCTAGTGGATCTGGGGCCTTTGGCTACACCTTC. Amino acids: CSASGSGAFGYTF.

The genes are TRBV6-6 and TRBJ2-1; D is ambiguous. The CDR3 contains 12 residues. Germline V CDR1 and CDR2: MNHNY, SVGAGI (reference sequence). Between the trimmed V and J ends, which lost 5 bases and 7 bases, there was a span of 9 bases. This chain's CDR3 is CASSRPKNEQFF. In DNA form, the CDR3 reads TGTGCCAGCAGTCGCCCCAAAAATGAGCAGTTCTTC.

The genes are TRBV7-9 and TRBJ2-3; unclear D gene. The CDR3 is 15 amino acids. The V end lost 5 bases, the J end lost 4 bases, and 16 bases lay between the germline ends. CDR1 SEHNR and CDR2 FQNEAQ come from the germline V gene (reference sequence). The CDR3 DNA reads as TGTGCCAGCAGCCGCACCGGCGGCCCGTCAGATACGCAGTATTTT. It is translated as CASSRTGGPSDTQYF.

This sequence joins TRBV7-2 and TRBJ2-3, with TRBD2 identical over 12 bases. J was trimmed by 1 base and V by 2 bases; bases with no gene match: 4. The CDR3 loop spans 17 amino acids. Germline CDR1 SGHTA, CDR2 FQGNSA. The CDR3 region has the DNA TGTGCCAGCAGCTTAAGATCTAGCGGGAGGGGCACAGATACGCAGTATTTT. Its protein product is CASSLRSSGRGTDTQYF.

The table lists this clonotype with a few counts. The gene calls are TRBV5-1 and TRBJ1-2; 9 positions match TRBD1. With V trimmed by 4 bases and J by 7 bases, 11 bases remained unmatched. This CDR3 is built from 15 residues. Per the germline V gene, CDR1 is SGHRS and CDR2 is YFSETQ. This CDR3 reads CASSLYPGQGFGYTF. The CDR3 DNA reads as TGCGCCAGCAGCCTTTACCCGGGACAGGGATTTGGCTACACCTTC.

The table lists this clonotype with a few counts. The chain is built from TRBV3-1 and TRBJ1-3; D call uncertain. The CDR3 consists of 15 residues. From germline, CDR1 is LGHDT and CDR2 YNNKEL (reference sequence). Trimming took off 4 bases at V and 0 bases at J, with 10 bases between the two ends. CDR3 in amino acids: CASSLLGSSGNTIYF. CDR3 bases: TGTGCCAGCAGCCTCCTGGGTAGCTCTGGAAACACCATATATTTT.

The sample holds a few counts of this clonotype. This rearrangement joins TRBV20-1 to TRBJ2-1; 12 bases are shared with TRBD2. The trim removed 5 bases at V and 10 bases at J, leaving 6 bases unmatched. The CDR3 loop spans 13 amino acids. Germline V gene lookup returns CDR1 DFQATT and CDR2 SNEGSKA (reference sequence). Here the CDR3 reads CSAPSGGAKEQFF. DNA of the CDR3: TGCAGTGCTCCTAGCGGGGGGGCAAAAGAGCAGTTCTTC.

The genes are TRBV20-1 and TRBJ1-1, with D maybe TRBD1 (6 bases). The CDR3 has 14 amino acids. V lost 5 bases, J lost 0 bases, and 13 bases lay in between. Germline CDR1 DFQATT, CDR2 SNEGSKA (reference sequence). In DNA form, the CDR3 reads TGCAGTGCTTTGACGGACAGTATGAACACTGAAGCTTTCTTT. Amino acid sequence: CSALTDSMNTEAFF.

V and J are TRBV10-3 and TRBJ2-7, with 7 nucleotides matching TRBD1. With V trimmed by 3 bases and J by 4 bases, 15 bases remained unmatched. Germline values: CDR1 ENHRY, CDR2 SYGVKD. This CDR3 contains 17 residues. The CDR3 bases are TGTGCCATCAGTGATGTAGTAGGAGCAGGGGGTTGGTACGAGCAGTACTTC. This sequence encodes CAISDVVGAGGWYEQYF.